The 25 T cell receptor beta chains listed next were all sequenced from one sample in a study of graft-versus-host responses after intestinal transplantation (dated by TCRdb to about 2021). Intraepithelial and lamina propria lymphocytes were isolated from graft specimens using dithiothreitol, EDTA incubations and collagenase D digestion. Library preparation employed the immunoSEQ multiplex PCR assay. In TCRdb, the immuneACCESS table is reduced to in-frame sequences with V and J assigned. These tables do not hold every clone; where another copy was compared, an unresolved V gene accounts for under half, and the others remain unexplained. Counted in this sample were 15,000 or so clones; roughly 81% of them appeared once. Roughly 3% of the sample goes to the ten largest clones. Sample: ileum tissue, taken 14 days after transplant. The source is a human patient who received an intestinal transplant, so some T cells may come from the graft donor.

The chain uses TRBV6-5 and TRBJ2-7; D remains ambiguous. Trimming shortened V by 5 bases and J by 3 bases, and 11 bases separated the two germline ends. This CDR3 region has 13 residues. Germline V gives CDR1 MNHEY, CDR2 SVGAGI. The CDR3 bases are TGTGCCAGCAGTCTCACAGCTTTCTACGAGCAGTACTTC. This encodes CASSLTAFYEQYF.

The chain joins TRBV5-1 to TRBJ1-2; D possibly corresponds to TRBD1 (5 bases). V was trimmed by 6 bases and J by 4 bases, leaving 19 bases between them. The CDR3 spans 15 residues. CDR1 and CDR2 (germline): SGHRS, YFSETQ. As DNA, the CDR3 is TGCGCCAGCACTTTCGGGGAACCGGGGACCTATGGCTACACCTTC. Its protein product is CASTFGEPGTYGYTF.

This sequence joins TRBV9 and TRBJ2-1; D unresolved. The germline V and J ends were trimmed by 0 bases and 3 bases, with 10 bases remaining between them. CDR1 and CDR2 (germline): SGDLS, YYNGEE. This CDR3 comprises 15 residues. In DNA form, the CDR3 reads TGTGCCAGCAGCGTAGGAACCGTCTACTACAATGAGCAGTTCTTC. This encodes CASSVGTVYYNEQFF.

The table lists this clone with a count of one. The V and J genes are TRBV19 and TRBJ2-7, with D tentatively TRBD2 (6 bases). The germline V gene has CDR1 LNHDA and CDR2 SQIVND (reference sequence). This CDR3 is 14 amino acids long. Trimming removed 9 bases at V and 0 bases at J, with 15 bases between. Here the CDR3 reads CASKGAGSSYEQYF. The DNA of the CDR3 is TGTGCCAGCAAAGGGGCCGGGAGCTCCTACGAGCAGTACTTC.

J is TRBJ1-2 and V is TRBV7-3; D perhaps matches TRBD1 (5 bases). CDR3 length: 15 amino acids. Trimming removed 5 bases from V and 3 bases from J, with 16 bases in between. Germline V gene data show CDR1 as SGHTA and CDR2 as FQGTGA. CDR3 bases: TGTGCCAGCAGCGCCCGGGGGGGAGATGACTATGGCTACACCTTC. Protein product: CASSARGGDDYGYTF.

The V call is TRBV13, the J call TRBJ2-5, with D possibly TRBD2 on 5 matching bases. The CDR3 loop spans 14 amino acids. The V gene's germline CDR1 is PRHDT and CDR2 FYEKMQ (reference sequence). Deletions cut 1 base from V and 1 base from J, with 7 bases between. This CDR3 is CASSLAGTQETQYF. The CDR3, as DNA: TGTGCCAGCAGCTTAGCGGGAACCCAAGAGACCCAGTACTTC.

The rearrangement links TRBV7-8 to TRBJ2-5; 7 positions match TRBD2. The trim removed 4 bases at V and 0 bases at J, leaving 17 bases unmatched. Germline CDR1 reads SGHVS; CDR2 reads FQNEAQ. The CDR3 length is 19 residues. CDR3 residues: CASSWVREAQRRDQETQYF. The CDR3 DNA sequence: TGTGCCAGCAGCTGGGTTCGGGAGGCCCAGCGGAGGGACCAAGAGACCCAGTACTTC.

The rearrangement joins TRBV10-3 to TRBJ2-5; the match to TRBD2 covers 12 bases. V was pared by 3 bases and J by 6 bases, with 17 bases of the junction left unmatched. The CDR3 consists of 19 residues. Germline V gene lookup returns CDR1 ENHRY and CDR2 SYGVKD. This CDR3 reads CAISDPEIGLAGGPQTQYF. The CDR3 DNA follows: TGTGCCATCAGTGACCCAGAAATCGGTCTAGCGGGGGGGCCCCAGACCCAGTACTTC.

This clone occurred a few times. The V call is TRBV9, the J call TRBJ2-7; D is unclear. This CDR3 spans 14 amino acids. V was cut by 0 bases and J by 3 bases, with 10 bases left in between. CDR1 and CDR2 (germline): SGDLS, YYNGEE. CDR3 nucleotides: TGTGCCAGCAGCGTAGGTGTGGGGTTCTACGAGCAGTACTTC. Amino acids: CASSVGVGFYEQYF.

This clone was counted only a few times. The rearrangement joins TRBV30 to TRBJ1-5, with D uncertain. The germline V and J ends were trimmed by 3 bases and 5 bases, with 11 bases remaining between them. The CDR3 spans 13 residues. Per germline, CDR1 GTSNPN and CDR2 SVGIG (reference sequence). The CDR3 coding sequence is TGTGCCTGGAGCACTGGTGCCCATCAGCCCCAGCATTTT. Protein product: CAWSTGAHQPQHF.

J is TRBJ1-1 and V is TRBV10-3; TRBD1 matches at 9 bases. The CDR3 is 14 amino acids. J gave up 1 base and V 4 bases, and 1 base lay outside the gene matches. Germline V gene data show CDR1 as ENHRY and CDR2 as SYGVKD. The CDR3 coding sequence is TGTGCCATCAGTGGGGGACAGGGGAACACTGAAGCTTTCTTT. Encoded protein: CAISGGQGNTEAFF.

The chain carries TRBV19 and TRBJ2-7, with D maybe TRBD2 (6 bases). Germline CDR1 is LNHDA and CDR2 is SQIVND (reference sequence). The V end was cut by 2 bases, the J end by 6 bases, with 20 bases between. The length of the CDR3 is 16 residues. CDR3 nucleotide sequence: TGTGCCAGTAGTATATATCACGGGGGATACCTAAGCGAGCAGTACTTC. Its protein is CASSIYHGGYLSEQYF.

V usage is TRBV23-1 and J usage is TRBJ1-5; TRBD1 might be the D (6 bases). TRBV23-1 is classed as an ORF, of uncertain function. The CDR3 runs to 16 residues. V dropped 2 bases and J dropped 1 base, with 12 bases sitting between them. CDR3 amino acids: CASSQRPGVSNQPQHF. For the CDR3, the DNA is TGCGCCAGCAGTCAACGGCCAGGGGTGAGCAATCAGCCCCAGCATTTT.

The chain couples TRBV6-7 to TRBJ2-1; 14 bases match TRBD2. TRBV6-7 is labeled an ORF, and its function is uncertain. V gave up 8 bases and J gave up 2 bases; unmatched junction bases: 11. The CDR3 totals 18 residues. The CDR3 DNA sequence: TGTGCCAGCCTCCCCGGGACTAGCGGGAGATGGGCCTACAATGAGCAGTTCTTC. Translation gives CASLPGTSGRWAYNEQFF.

This CDR3 is CASSAAAGAYNEQFF. The CDR3 DNA reads TGTGCCAGCAGCGCAGCAGCGGGAGCCTACAATGAGCAGTTCTTC. The genes are TRBV9 and TRBJ2-1, with 8 positions matching TRBD2. Germline CDR1 is SGDLS and CDR2 is YYNGEE. V gave up 3 bases and J gave up 2 bases; unmatched junction bases: 4. This CDR3 region has 15 residues.

The J gene is TRBJ1-2, the V gene TRBV27, with 8 bases lining up with TRBD1. The trim removed 8 bases at V and 6 bases at J, leaving 8 bases unmatched. In germline, CDR1 is MNHEY, CDR2 SMNVEV (reference sequence). This CDR3 contains 13 residues. The CDR3 DNA follows: TGTGCCAGCCGAGGACAGGGAAGGGATGGCTACACCTTC. Translation: CASRGQGRDGYTF.

This chain joins TRBV4-1 and TRBJ1-1, with 7 bases that match TRBD1. The V gene's germline CDR1 is MGHRA and CDR2 YSYEKL. With V trimmed by 2 bases and J by 3 bases, 12 bases remained unmatched. This CDR3 has 17 amino acids. The CDR3 region has the DNA TGCGCCAGCAGCCAACAACTCTTGACAGGGTGGGACACTGAAGCTTTCTTT. Its translation is CASSQQLLTGWDTEAFF.

The chain uses TRBV6-5 and TRBJ2-1; D is uncertain. This CDR3 has 16 amino acids. Trimming removed 0 bases from V and 3 bases from J, with 12 bases in between. Germline CDR1 reads MNHEY; CDR2 reads SVGAGI. The CDR3 DNA reads TGTGCCAGCAGTTACTCGATTGGGTCTGGCTACAATGAGCAGTTCTTC. Amino acids: CASSYSIGSGYNEQFF.

V gene TRBV6-6 combines with J gene TRBJ1-1, with a weak D call TRBD1 (5 bases). Germline values: CDR1 MNHNY, CDR2 SVGAGI (reference sequence). The CDR3 has 14 amino acids. Trimming cost V 2 bases and J 1 base, with 8 bases left between them. This CDR3 reads CASSYGGRNTEAFF. The CDR3, as DNA: TGTGCCAGCAGTTACGGGGGAAGGAACACTGAAGCTTTCTTT.

The genes are TRBV7-6 and TRBJ2-3, with a possible D match to TRBD2 (5 bases). The CDR3 contains 14 residues. The V end was cut by 5 bases, the J end by 4 bases, with 13 bases between. Germline CDR1 and CDR2: SGHVS and FNYEAQ. CDR3 coding DNA: TGTGCCAGCAGCCGATGGTCCGGGGCAGATACGCAGTATTTT. Its translation is CASSRWSGADTQYF.

Here the CDR3 DNA reads TGTGCCAGCAGCGGGCCTTATCCAGGCTACACCTTC. Amino acid sequence: CASSGPYPGYTF. The rearrangement joins TRBV9 to TRBJ1-2; no firm D call. The CDR3 length is 12 residues. Germline V CDR1 and CDR2: SGDLS, YYNGEE. V was pared by 3 bases and J by 8 bases, with 11 bases between.

The chain joins TRBV10-3 to TRBJ1-6; possibly TRBD1 for D (5 bases). The V end lost 2 bases, the J end lost 7 bases, and 15 bases lay between the germline ends. This CDR3 has 16 residues. Germline V CDR1 and CDR2: ENHRY, SYGVKD. CDR3: CAISEEAGTSNSPLHF. DNA of the CDR3: TGTGCCATCAGTGAGGAAGCAGGGACCTCCAATTCACCCCTCCACTTT.

This clone turned up a few times. The chain uses TRBV29-1 and TRBJ1-5, with 7 bases aligning to TRBD1. The CDR3 runs 12 residues. Losses at the gene ends were 8 bases for V and 4 bases for J; bases not matched to a gene: 5. Per germline, CDR1 SQVTM and CDR2 ANQGSEA. The chain's CDR3 is CSHTGENQPQHF. The CDR3 region has the DNA TGCAGCCATACAGGGGAGAATCAGCCCCAGCATTTT.

The rearrangement joins TRBV6-5 to TRBJ1-5; unclear D gene. Germline CDR1 is MNHEY and CDR2 is SVGAGI. V was shortened by 0 bases and J by 7 bases, with 10 bases between the two germline ends. CDR3 length: 14 residues. CDR3 protein: CASSYSGGTQPQHF. As DNA, the CDR3 is TGTGCCAGCAGTTACTCAGGCGGTACCCAGCCCCAGCATTTT.

J is TRBJ2-2 and V is TRBV4-1; D perhaps matches TRBD2 (6 bases). V lost 0 bases to trimming and J lost 0 bases, with 17 bases between them. The CDR3 runs 19 residues. Per germline, CDR1 MGHRA and CDR2 YSYEKL. DNA for the CDR3: TGCGCCAGCAGCCAAGATCCACCCCATAGCGGCCCGAACACCGGGGAGCTGTTTTTT. Protein sequence: CASSQDPPHSGPNTGELFF.